These 18 T cell receptor beta chains were sequenced from one sample in a study of beta chain features in type 1 diabetes. General observations from the study: All four CD4+ subsets of Type 1 diabetes patients contained TCRB CDR3s that were moderately but significantly shorter.

These receptors' targets are unknown. Expressed TCRB transcripts were sequenced after all isolated RNA was converted to cDNA. Sequencing used immunoSEQ multiplex PCR; TCRdb keeps in-frame clones, though not all of them. Of 640,000 or so clones in the sample, roughly an eighth were seen once. Sequencing used naive CD4+ T cells from blood. All receptors derive from a man aged 18 to 29 with type 1 diabetes.

The gene calls are TRBV13 and TRBJ2-5; TRBD1 matches 7 bases. The trim removed 2 bases at V and 5 bases at J, leaving 20 bases unmatched. CDR3 size: 19 residues. Germline V gene sequence: CDR1 PRHDT, CDR2 FYEKMQ (reference sequence). The CDR3 DNA reads as TGTGCCAGCAGCTTACTCCTAGGGACAGCAGCCCAAACGGGGGAGACCCAGTACTTC. Protein product: CASSLLLGTAAQTGETQYF.

This chain connects TRBV20-1 to TRBJ2-1; 7 nucleotides align to TRBD2. The germline gives CDR1 DFQATT, CDR2 SNEGSKA (reference sequence). V shed 6 bases and J 12 bases; nucleotides not matched to a gene: 8. The CDR3 is made up of 11 amino acids. The CDR3 spells CSAYRGVMQFF. Here the CDR3 DNA reads TGCAGTGCGTATCGGGGGGTGATGCAGTTCTTC.

The rearrangement links TRBV6-5 to TRBJ2-7; 9 nucleotides align to TRBD1. Losses at the gene ends were 6 bases for V and 4 bases for J; bases not matched to a gene: 10. The CDR3 covers 15 residues. CDR1 MNHEY and CDR2 SVGAGI come from the germline V gene. The CDR3 sequence: CASSYPIGQGYEQYF. CDR3 coding DNA: TGTGCCAGCAGCTACCCCATCGGACAGGGGTACGAGCAGTACTTC.

The chain carries TRBV11-2 and TRBJ1-2; D remains unclear. The CDR3 has 12 amino acids. V was clipped by 8 bases and J by 3 bases, with 10 bases between them. Germline V gene lookup returns CDR1 SGHAT and CDR2 FQNNGV. CDR3 in DNA: TGTGCCAGCGGAGGCTGGGACTATGGCTACACCTTC. Its protein product is CASGGWDYGYTF.

The chain recombines TRBV30 with TRBJ2-6; TRBD2 agrees at 7 bases. Germline assignment: CDR1 GTSNPN and CDR2 SVGIG (reference sequence). The CDR3 contains 15 residues. J lost 5 bases, V lost 4 bases, and 8 bases had no gene match. The CDR3 reads CAWTTSGGRANVLTF. CDR3 nucleotides: TGTGCCTGGACCACGTCGGGAGGTCGGGCCAACGTCCTGACTTTC. Full variable domain (rest looked up from reference TRBV30 and TRBJ2-6): SQTIHQWPATLVQPVGSPLSLECTVEGTSNPNLYWYRQAAGRGLQLLFYSVGIGQISSEVPQNLSASRPQDRQFILSSKKLLLSDSGFYLCAWTTSGGRANVLTFGAGSRLTVL.

V is TRBV19 and J is TRBJ2-7; TRBD1 agrees at 10 bases. J lost 3 bases, V lost 5 bases, and 10 bases had no gene match. The CDR3 loop spans 16 amino acids. CDR1 and CDR2 (germline): LNHDA, SQIVND (reference sequence). The CDR3 coding sequence is TGTGCCAGTAGTCAAAGTTGGCGGGACAGGGGCTACGAGCAGTACTTC. Translating gives CASSQSWRDRGYEQYF.

This chain links TRBV2 with TRBJ1-4; TRBD1 agrees at 8 bases. V trimming: 6 bases; J trimming: 7 bases; junction bases outside the gene matches: 4. The length of the CDR3 is 13 residues. CDR1 is SNHLY and CDR2 is FYNNEI in the germline V gene. CDR3 amino acids: CASRNRGSEKLFF. In nucleotides, the CDR3 is TGTGCCAGCAGGAACAGGGGGAGTGAAAAACTGTTTTTT.

This clone has only a few counts. This rearrangement joins TRBV5-8 to TRBJ2-3; D call uncertain. V was pared by 2 bases and J by 2 bases, with 12 bases between. The germline V gene encodes CDR1 SGHTS and CDR2 YDEGEE. The CDR3 is 15 amino acids. CDR3 nucleotide sequence: TGTGCCAGCAGCTTTGTAGGCTCCCCCACAGATACGCAGTATTTT. As protein: CASSFVGSPTDTQYF.

This clone was detected a few times. The CDR3 loop reads CASSLGFGNYGYTF. CDR3 coding DNA: TGTGCCAGCAGCTTAGGTTTTGGTAACTATGGCTACACCTTC. This chain connects TRBV7-2 to TRBJ1-2; D call uncertain. Germline V gene sequence: CDR1 SGHTA, CDR2 FQGNSA. V lost 1 base and J 1 base, leaving 7 bases between the germline ends. The CDR3 is made up of 14 amino acids. The full variable domain, in which reference TRBV7-2 and TRBJ1-2 provide the parts outside the CDR3, is GAGVSQSPSNKVTEKGKDVELRCDPISGHTALYWYRQSLGQGLEFLIYFQGNSAPDKSGLPSDRFSAERTGGSVSTLTIQRTQQEDSAVYLCASSLGFGNYGYTFGSGTRLTVV.

A few counts support this clone. This chain links TRBV7-2 with TRBJ2-1, with a tentative D call TRBD2 (6 bases). This CDR3 has 15 residues. V gave up 1 base and J gave up 1 base, with 8 bases separating them. Germline CDR1 is SGHTA and CDR2 is FQGNSA. CDR3 residues: CASSLDRGSYNEQFF. Here the CDR3 DNA reads TGTGCCAGCAGCTTAGATCGGGGGTCCTACAATGAGCAGTTCTTC. The full variable domain, rest sourced from reference TRBV7-2 and TRBJ2-1, is GAGVSQSPSNKVTEKGKDVELRCDPISGHTALYWYRQSLGQGLEFLIYFQGNSAPDKSGLPSDRFSAERTGGSVSTLTIQRTQQEDSAVYLCASSLDRGSYNEQFFGPGTRLTVL.

This clone was detected only a few times. The rearrangement uses TRBV7-2 and TRBJ1-6; the D is unclear. V lost 5 bases and J lost 14, with 19 bases in between. Germline V gene lookup returns CDR1 SGHTA and CDR2 FQGNSA. This CDR3 spans 14 amino acids. CDR3 sequence (DNA): TGTGCCAGCAGCGTTGGGTCTCCCCTCCAAGCCCTCCACTTT. This sequence encodes CASSVGSPLQALHF.

The rearrangement joins TRBV7-2 to TRBJ2-7; D call uncertain. The CDR3 consists of 14 residues. V was trimmed by 1 base and J by 5 bases, leaving 12 bases between them. CDR1 and CDR2 from the germline V gene are SGHTA and FQGNSA. The DNA for the CDR3 is TGTGCCAGCAGCTTAGATTTAACGCTCAACGAGCAGTACTTC. Translated: CASSLDLTLNEQYF. The whole variable domain, remainder taken from reference TRBV7-2 and TRBJ2-7, is GAGVSQSPSNKVTEKGKDVELRCDPISGHTALYWYRQSLGQGLEFLIYFQGNSAPDKSGLPSDRFSAERTGGSVSTLTIQRTQQEDSAVYLCASSLDLTLNEQYFGPGTRLTVT.

This clone came up a few times. The V gene is TRBV6-6, the J gene TRBJ1-5; D call uncertain. Germline CDR1 is MNHNY and CDR2 is SVGAGI (reference sequence). CDR3 length: 13 residues. The V gene lost 6 bases and the J gene lost 7 bases, with 13 bases spanning the gap. The CDR3 nucleotides read TGTGCCAGCAGCGTAGTAGGTGCCCAGCCCCAGCATTTT. It is translated as CASSVVGAQPQHF.

This clone came up a few times. CDR3 DNA: TGTGCCAGCAGTCCGGGACAGAGCTACAATGAGCAGTTCTTC. Translated, it gives CASSPGQSYNEQFF. The rearrangement links TRBV7-2 to TRBJ2-1, with 7 bases identical to TRBD1. Germline assignment: CDR1 SGHTA and CDR2 FQGNSA. Losses at the gene ends were 6 bases for V and 3 bases for J; bases not matched to a gene: 5. This CDR3 spans 14 amino acids.

The rearrangement links TRBV7-9 to TRBJ2-7, with D hard to call. Germline CDR1 and CDR2: SEHNR and FQNEAQ (reference sequence). The CDR3 runs to 12 residues. V lost 5 bases, J lost 3 bases, and 8 bases lay in between. In DNA, the CDR3 is TGTGCCAGCAGCCAATACAGCTACGAGCAGTACTTC. Amino acid sequence: CASSQYSYEQYF.

This clone has a handful of counts. The V call is TRBV19, the J call TRBJ1-4, with TRBD1 matching 8 bases. CDR3 length equals 14 residues. With V trimmed by 6 bases and J by 4 bases, 4 bases remained unmatched. The V gene's germline CDR1 is LNHDA and CDR2 SQIVND (reference sequence). For the CDR3, the DNA is TGTGCCAGTAGCAGGACAGGGAGTAATGAAAAACTGTTTTTT. Protein product: CASSRTGSNEKLFF.

The rearrangement links TRBV9 to TRBJ1-1; D is perhaps TRBD1 (5 bases). With 3 bases removed from V and 5 bases from J, the gap between germline ends came to 11 bases. The CDR3 runs 13 residues. Germline values: CDR1 SGDLS, CDR2 YYNGEE. The CDR3 DNA follows: TGTGCCAGCAGCGCCGTGGGGCGAACTGAAGCTTTCTTT. Translating gives CASSAVGRTEAFF.

This clone was observed a handful of times. The V and J genes are TRBV14 and TRBJ2-7; 7 bases are a match to TRBD2. CDR1 SGHDN and CDR2 FVKESK come from the germline V gene. J gave up 3 bases and V 4 bases, and 9 bases lay outside the gene matches. This CDR3 region has 15 residues. The CDR3 is CASSLLAASGYEQYF. CDR3 bases: TGTGCCAGCAGCCTCCTAGCGGCGTCAGGCTACGAGCAGTACTTC.